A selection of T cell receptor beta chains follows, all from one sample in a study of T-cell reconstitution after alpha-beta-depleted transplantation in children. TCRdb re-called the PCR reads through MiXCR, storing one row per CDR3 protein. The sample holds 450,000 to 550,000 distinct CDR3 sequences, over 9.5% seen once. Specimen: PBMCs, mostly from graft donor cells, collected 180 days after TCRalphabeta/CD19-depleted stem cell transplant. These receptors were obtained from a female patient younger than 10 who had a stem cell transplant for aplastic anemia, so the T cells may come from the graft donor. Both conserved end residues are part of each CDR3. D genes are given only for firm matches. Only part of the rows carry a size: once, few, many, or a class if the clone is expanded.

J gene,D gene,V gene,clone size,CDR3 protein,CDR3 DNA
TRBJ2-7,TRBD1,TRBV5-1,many,CASSSVDRGYNEQYF,TGCGCCAGCAGCTCCGTGGACAGGGGATACAACGAGCAGTACTTC
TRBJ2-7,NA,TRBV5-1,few,CASSGATDRSSYEQYF,TGCGCCAGCAGCGGGGCGACAGACCGTTCTTCCTACGAGCAGTACTTC
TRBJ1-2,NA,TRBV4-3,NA,CASSHGLRSVNYGYTF,TGCGCCAGCAGCCACGGTCTGAGGTCCGTTAACTATGGCTACACCTTC
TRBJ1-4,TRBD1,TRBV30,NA,CACQNRGRTNEKLFF,TGTGCCTGCCAGAACAGGGGGCGAACCAATGAAAAACTGTTTTTT
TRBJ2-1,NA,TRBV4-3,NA,CASSQELARLSSYNEQFF,TGCGCCAGCAGCCAAGAGTTAGCCCGACTGAGCTCCTACAATGAGCAGTTCTTC
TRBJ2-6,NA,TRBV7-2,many,CASSGGRSGANVLTF,TGTGCCAGCAGCGGAGGGCGGTCTGGGGCCAACGTCCTGACTTTC
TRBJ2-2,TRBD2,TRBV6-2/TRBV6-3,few,CASSHSGSAGELFF,TGTGCCAGCAGTCATAGCGGGAGTGCCGGGGAGCTGTTTTTT
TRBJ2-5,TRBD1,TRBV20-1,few,CSAREGRGWETQYF,TGCAGTGCTAGAGAGGGCAGGGGGTGGGAGACCCAGTACTTC
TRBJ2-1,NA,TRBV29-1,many,CSVVARAGYNEQFF,TGCAGCGTTGTGGCCAGGGCGGGCTACAATGAGCAGTTCTTC
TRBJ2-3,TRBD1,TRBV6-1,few,CASGRTGATDTQYF,TGTGCCAGCGGACGGACAGGAGCCACAGATACGCAGTATTTT
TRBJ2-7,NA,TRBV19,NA,CASSLVPGEASYEQYF,TGTGCCAGTAGCCTCGTCCCAGGTGAGGCCTCCTACGAGCAGTACTTC
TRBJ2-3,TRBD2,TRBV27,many,CASSLLASGHSTDTQYF,TGTGCCAGCAGTTTACTGGCTAGCGGCCATAGCACAGATACGCAGTATTTT
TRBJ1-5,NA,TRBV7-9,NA,CASSFGGTQPQHF,TGTGCCAGCAGCTTCGGGGGGACGCAGCCCCAGCATTTT
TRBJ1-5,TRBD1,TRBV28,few,CASSLYPGQANRQPQHF,TGTGCCAGCAGTTTATATCCGGGACAGGCGAACCGTCAGCCCCAGCATTTT
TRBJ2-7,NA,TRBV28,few,CASSFRGSVQPYEQYF,TGTGCCAGCAGTTTTCGGGGATCGGTACAACCCTACGAGCAGTACTTC
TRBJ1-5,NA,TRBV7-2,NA,CASSSFPRGYQPQHF,TGTGCCAGCAGCTCTTTCCCGCGGGGGTATCAGCCCCAGCATTTT
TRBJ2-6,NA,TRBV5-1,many,CASSSSRSGANVLTF,TGCGCCAGCAGCTCCAGTCGATCTGGGGCCAACGTCCTGACTTTC
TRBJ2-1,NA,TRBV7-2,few,CASSRKISESGYNEQFF,TGTGCCAGCAGCCGCAAGATCTCGGAGTCTGGCTACAATGAGCAGTTCTTC
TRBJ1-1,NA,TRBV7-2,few,CASSSRSKAFF,TGTGCCAGCAGCTCGCGATCAAAAGCTTTCTTT
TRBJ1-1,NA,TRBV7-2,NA,CASSLAERGSAFF,TGTGCCAGCAGCTTAGCTGAGAGGGGGTCAGCTTTCTTT